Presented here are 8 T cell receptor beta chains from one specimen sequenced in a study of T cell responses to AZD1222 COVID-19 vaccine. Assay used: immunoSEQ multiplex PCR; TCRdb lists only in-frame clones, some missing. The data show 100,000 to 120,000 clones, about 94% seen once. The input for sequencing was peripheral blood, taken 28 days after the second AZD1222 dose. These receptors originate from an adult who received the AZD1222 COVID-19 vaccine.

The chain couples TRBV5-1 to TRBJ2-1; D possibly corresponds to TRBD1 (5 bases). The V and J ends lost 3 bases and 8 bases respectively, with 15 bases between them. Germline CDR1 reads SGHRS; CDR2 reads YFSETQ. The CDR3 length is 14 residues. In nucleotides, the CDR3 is TGCGCCAGCAGCTCCCTTCCCGACAGCCATGAGCAGTTCTTC. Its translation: CASSSLPDSHEQFF.

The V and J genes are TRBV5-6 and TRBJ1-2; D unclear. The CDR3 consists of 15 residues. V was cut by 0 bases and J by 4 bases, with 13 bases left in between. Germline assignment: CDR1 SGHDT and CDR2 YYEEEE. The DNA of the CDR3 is TGTGCCAGCAGCTTGGGCCCCGAGGGCCTCTATGGCTACACCTTC. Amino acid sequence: CASSLGPEGLYGYTF.

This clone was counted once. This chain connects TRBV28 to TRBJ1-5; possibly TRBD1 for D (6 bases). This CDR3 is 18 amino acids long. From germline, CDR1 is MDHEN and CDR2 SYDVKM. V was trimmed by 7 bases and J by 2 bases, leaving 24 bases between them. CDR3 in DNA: TGTGCCAGCACTCCGGGGGCGGTTATCGAGGACGGCAATCAGCCCCAGCATTTT. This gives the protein CASTPGAVIEDGNQPQHF.

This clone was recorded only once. The CDR3 region is CASSLDWLSDTQYF. CDR3 DNA: TGTGCCAGCAGCTTAGATTGGCTCTCGGATACGCAGTATTTT. The genes are TRBV11-2 and TRBJ2-3; D unresolved. Germline CDR1 SGHAT, CDR2 FQNNGV. This CDR3 is built from 14 residues. Trimming shortened V by 0 bases and J by 6 bases, and 10 bases separated the two germline ends.

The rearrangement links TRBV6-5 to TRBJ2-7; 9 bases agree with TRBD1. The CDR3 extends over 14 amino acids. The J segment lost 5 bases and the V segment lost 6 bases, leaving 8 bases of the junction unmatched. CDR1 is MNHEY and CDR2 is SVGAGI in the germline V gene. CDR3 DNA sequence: TGTGCCAGCAGCGCCGGGACAGGGACCCACGAGCAGTACTTC. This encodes CASSAGTGTHEQYF.

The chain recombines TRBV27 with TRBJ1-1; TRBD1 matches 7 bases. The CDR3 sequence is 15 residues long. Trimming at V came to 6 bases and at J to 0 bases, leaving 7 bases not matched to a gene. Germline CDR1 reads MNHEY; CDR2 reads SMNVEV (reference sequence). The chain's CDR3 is CASSNSGQMNTEAFF. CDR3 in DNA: TGTGCCAGCAGCAACTCGGGACAGATGAACACTGAAGCTTTCTTT.

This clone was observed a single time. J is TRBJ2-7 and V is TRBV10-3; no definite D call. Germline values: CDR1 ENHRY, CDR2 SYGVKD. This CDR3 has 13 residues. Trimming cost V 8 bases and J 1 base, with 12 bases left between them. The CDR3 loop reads CAILDKASYEQYF. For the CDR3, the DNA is TGTGCCATCCTCGACAAGGCTTCCTACGAGCAGTACTTC.

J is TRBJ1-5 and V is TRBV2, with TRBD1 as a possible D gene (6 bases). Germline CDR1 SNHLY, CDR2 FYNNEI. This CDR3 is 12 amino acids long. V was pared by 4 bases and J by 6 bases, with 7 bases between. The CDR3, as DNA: TGTGCCAGCAGTGCAGGGGTTCAGCCCCAGCATTTT. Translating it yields CASSAGVQPQHF.